This T cell receptor (beta chain) was captured in a study of T cells after yellow fever vaccination. Study-wide points: Subsequent booster samples again held most clones from primary vaccination (96% CD4, about 85% CD8).

V was cut by 6 bases and J by 4 bases, with 15 bases left in between. Germline V lookup: CDR1 KGHSH, CDR2 LQKENI. The length of the CDR3 is 14 residues. TCRdb re-analysed the 5' RACE reads in MiXCR, keeping a single row per CDR3 protein. Among 350,000 to 450,000 distinct CDR3 sequences, roughly a sixth were seen once, and the ten largest hold 15% to 20%. The sample holds a few counts of this clonotype. Its target is not known. The chain combines TRBV18 with TRBJ2-5; D is uncertain. This TCR came from a man aged 18 to 29 who received the YFV17D yellow fever vaccine. Sequenced material: PBMCs, taken before the yellow fever booster vaccination. The CDR3 DNA follows: TGTGCCAGCTCCGACCCGCGAGTTGGAGAGACCCAGTACTTC. It encodes CASSDPRVGETQYF. Full variable domain (missing parts from reference TRBV18 and TRBJ2-5): NAGVMQNPRHLVRRRGQEARLRCSPMKGHSHVYWYRQLPEEGLKFMVYLQKENIIDESGMPKERFSAEFPKEGPSILRIQQVVRGDSAAYFCASSDPRVGETQYFGPGTRLLVL.